What follows are 27 T cell receptor beta chains derived from one specimen sequenced in a study of CD8+CD57+ T cells in acquired aplastic anemia. Genomic DNA was employed as the template in profiling TCR beta VDJ and CDR3. Via MiXCR, TCRdb re-called the reads, giving one row per CDR3 protein. Here the sample spans fewer than 200,000 distinct CDR3 sequences, around 40% being singletons. Sequenced sample: sorted CD4+, CD8+, or CD8+CD57+ T cells (not recorded which) from PBMCs. These receptors were obtained from a human donor in good health.

This clonotype was counted ten times or more. The genes are TRBV19 and TRBJ2-7; 8 bases agree with TRBD2. V was pared by 3 bases and J by 3 bases, with 16 bases of the junction left unmatched. Looked up from germline, CDR1 is LNHDA and CDR2 is SQIVND (reference sequence). The CDR3 sequence is 18 residues long. As DNA, the CDR3 is TGTGCCAGTAGTATCTCGCAGGGAGGTAGCGGGAAATTCTACGAGCAGTACTTC. Translation: CASSISQGGSGKFYEQYF.

This clonotype was picked up many times. The chain is built from TRBV20-1 and TRBJ1-1, with D possibly being TRBD1 (5 bases). Germline CDR1 and CDR2: DFQATT and SNEGSKA (reference sequence). V lost 4 bases, J lost 4 bases, and 13 bases lay in between. CDR3 length: 13 amino acids. The CDR3 protein is CSANYGGVTEAFF. CDR3 DNA: TGCAGTGCTAACTATGGGGGGGTCACTGAAGCTTTCTTT.

This clonotype was seen at least ten times. DNA of the CDR3: TGTGCCAGTAGACAGGCTTTGAACACTGAAGCTTTCTTT. Protein product: CASRQALNTEAFF. The V and J genes are TRBV19 and TRBJ1-1; TRBD1 is a possible D gene (5 bases). The V end lost 6 bases, the J end lost 0 bases, and 8 bases lay between the germline ends. The length of the CDR3 is 13 residues. In germline, CDR1 is LNHDA, CDR2 SQIVND (reference sequence).

The chain has TRBV7-2 and TRBJ2-3; unclear D gene. V dropped 5 bases and J dropped 4 bases, with 7 bases sitting between them. The CDR3 extends over 12 amino acids. CDR1 SGHTA and CDR2 FQGNSA come from the germline V gene. The CDR3 DNA reads as TGTGCCAGCAGCACATACGCAGATACGCAGTATTTT. Translating gives CASSTYADTQYF.

In its sample, this clonotype was seen many times. The chain combines TRBV19 with TRBJ2-1; D unresolved. There are 14 residues in the CDR3. The germline V gene has CDR1 LNHDA and CDR2 SQIVND (reference sequence). V shed 4 bases and J shed 0 bases, with 7 bases lying between them. The CDR3 loop reads CASSTLRSYNEQFF. CDR3 nucleotides: TGTGCCAGTAGTACCCTTCGCTCCTACAATGAGCAGTTCTTC.

V gene TRBV11-1 combines with J gene TRBJ2-3; TRBD2 might be the D (6 bases). Germline V gene lookup returns CDR1 SGHAT and CDR2 FQDESV (reference sequence). The CDR3 runs 12 residues. Trimming took 5 bases from V and 9 from J, leaving 12 bases between them. The CDR3 loop reads CASSPGLSTQYF. The CDR3 DNA is TGTGCCAGCAGCCCAGGACTATCGACGCAGTATTTT.

This clonotype was counted many times. J is TRBJ1-4 and V is TRBV14; 9 bases fit TRBD1. Germline values: CDR1 SGHDN, CDR2 FVKESK. V shed 3 bases and J 4 bases; nucleotides not matched to a gene: 3. The CDR3 contains 15 residues. CDR3 sequence (DNA): TGTGCCAGCAGCCAGACAGGGGGTCTTAATGAAAAACTGTTTTTT. The encoded protein is CASSQTGGLNEKLFF.

As for this clonotype: Just one base apart from a much larger clone, this may be a read error. The chain joins TRBV5-1 to TRBJ2-5; TRBD2 agrees at 13 bases. The CDR3 has 15 residues. Germline V CDR1 and CDR2: SGHRS, YFSETQ. CDR3 protein: CASSLTSGREETRYF. Here the CDR3 DNA reads TGCGCCAGCAGCCTTACTAGCGGGAGGGAAGAGACCCGGTACTTC. The full variable domain, with the rest looked up from reference TRBV5-1 and TRBJ2-5, is KAGVTQTPRYLIKTRGQQVTLSCSPISGHRSVSWYQQTPGQGLQFLFEYFSETQRNKGNFPGRFSGRQFSNSRSEMNVSTLELGDSALYLCASSLTSGREETRYFGPGTRLLVL.

This clonotype appeared many times. The rearrangement uses TRBV7-2 and TRBJ1-2, with TRBD1 identical over 10 bases. This CDR3 contains 15 residues. V trimming: 5 bases; J trimming: 2 bases; junction bases outside the gene matches: 5. CDR1 and CDR2 from the germline V gene are SGHTA and FQGNSA. The CDR3, as DNA: TGTGCCAGCAGCGGCGGACAGGGGGTGAACTATGGCTACACCTTC. Translated: CASSGGQGVNYGYTF.

This clonotype was counted at least ten times. V and J are TRBV12-3 or TRBV12-4 and TRBJ2-7, with D hard to call. The CDR3 length is 12 residues. The V end was cut by 3 bases, the J end by 12 bases, with 15 bases between. The CDR3 protein is CASSFPAGERYF. CDR3 sequence (DNA): TGTGCCAGCAGTTTTCCCGCTGGAGAGAGGTACTTC.

The chain couples TRBV30 to TRBJ1-2; possible D gene TRBD1, 5 bases. Trimming took 5 bases from V and 8 from J, leaving 12 bases between them. CDR1 is GTSNPN and CDR2 is SVGIG in the germline V gene (reference sequence). The CDR3 totals 11 residues. The CDR3 bases are TGTGCCTGGGCACAGGAGGAGGGCTACACCTTC. It translates to CAWAQEEGYTF.

The sample holds many counts of this clonotype. The DNA for the CDR3 is TGTGCCACCACCTCAACCCCGGGACAGGGCTTGGGAGGTAGCAATCAGCCCCAGCATTTT. Its translation: CATTSTPGQGLGGSNQPQHF. The chain carries TRBV15 and TRBJ1-5; 9 bases agree with TRBD1. Germline V gene data show CDR1 as LNHNV and CDR2 as YYDKDF (reference sequence). The CDR3 runs 20 residues. V lost 7 bases, J lost 0 bases, and 19 bases stayed unmatched.

This clonotype showed up many times. The chain recombines TRBV24-1 with TRBJ2-2; D is uncertain. This CDR3 spans 14 amino acids. Germline V gene data show CDR1 as KGHDR and CDR2 as SFDVKD. V lost 3 bases and J 10 bases, leaving 14 bases between the germline ends. CDR3: CATSDDSSISELFF. The CDR3, as DNA: TGTGCCACCAGTGATGACTCATCCATCTCGGAGCTGTTTTTT.

The J gene is TRBJ1-5, the V gene TRBV9; D is perhaps TRBD1 (5 bases). The CDR3 is made up of 17 amino acids. V was shortened by 4 bases and J by 6 bases, with 23 bases between the two germline ends. Germline V gene lookup returns CDR1 SGDLS and CDR2 YYNGEE. The CDR3 coding sequence is TGTGCCAGCAGCCCAGCCGAGGGGCCCACGGACGGTCAGCCCCAGCATTTT. Its protein is CASSPAEGPTDGQPQHF.

This clonotype was seen ten or more times. J is TRBJ1-2 and V is TRBV20-1, with D tentatively TRBD1 (6 bases). The germline V and J ends were trimmed by 5 bases and 6 bases, with 19 bases remaining between them. The CDR3 length is 14 residues. Germline assignment: CDR1 DFQATT and CDR2 SNEGSKA (reference sequence). As DNA, the CDR3 is TGCAGTGCTTCACGACAGGCGCCCCTCGATGGCTACACCTTC. Its translation is CSASRQAPLDGYTF.

There are many counts of this clonotype. This chain uses TRBV2 with TRBJ1-5; D is uncertain. CDR3 length: 12 residues. Trimming removed 5 bases from V and 5 bases from J, with 7 bases in between. Per the germline V gene, CDR1 is SNHLY and CDR2 is FYNNEI. The CDR3 reads CASSPWDQPQHF. CDR3 bases: TGTGCCAGCAGTCCGTGGGATCAGCCCCAGCATTTT.

This clonotype was picked up a small number of times. The chain links TRBV2 to TRBJ2-7; D unresolved. Germline V lookup: CDR1 SNHLY, CDR2 FYNNEI. V lost 7 bases, J lost 0 bases, and 10 bases lay in between. The CDR3 has 13 amino acids. The CDR3 loop is CASTGTLSYEQYF. CDR3 nucleotides: TGTGCCAGCACCGGCACTCTCTCCTACGAGCAGTACTTC.

The V gene is TRBV10-2, the J gene TRBJ1-1; D remains ambiguous. This CDR3 comprises 14 residues. Germline loops: CDR1 WSHSY, CDR2 SAAADI. Trimming shortened V by 3 bases and J by 1 base, and 9 bases separated the two germline ends. The CDR3 region is CASSDIHSNTEAFF. CDR3 bases: TGCGCCAGCAGTGATATACATTCGAACACTGAAGCTTTCTTT.

This clonotype was recorded at least ten times. V gene TRBV10-3 combines with J gene TRBJ2-2, with D possibly being TRBD1 (6 bases). V was pared by 2 bases and J by 5 bases, with 12 bases between. The CDR3 loop spans 15 amino acids. In germline, CDR1 is ENHRY, CDR2 SYGVKD. CDR3 sequence: CAISESRGGTGELFF. In DNA, the CDR3 is TGTGCCATCAGTGAGAGCAGGGGTGGTACCGGGGAGCTGTTTTTT.

This clonotype was picked up many times. The genes are TRBV12-3 or TRBV12-4 and TRBJ2-1; 9 bases are a match to TRBD1. V shed 6 bases and J 4 bases; nucleotides not matched to a gene: 7. The CDR3 runs 15 residues. The CDR3 sequence: CASSGGQGTYNEQFF. The CDR3 DNA sequence: TGTGCCAGCAGCGGCGGACAGGGGACTTACAATGAGCAGTTCTTC.

This clonotype has a count of ten or more. V and J are TRBV3-1 and TRBJ1-5; 8 positions agree with TRBD1. Germline assignment: CDR1 LGHDT and CDR2 YNNKEL (reference sequence). Trimming cost V 4 bases and J 4 bases; bases outside gene matches: 0. This CDR3 spans 13 amino acids. CDR3: CASSRDRNQPQHF. CDR3 bases: TGTGCCAGCAGCCGGGACAGGAATCAGCCCCAGCATTTT.

This clonotype was observed a single time. The CDR3 DNA sequence: TGTGCCAGCAGTGGAATTCTGCAGGGGTCATCACCCCTCCACTTT. It translates to CASSGILQGSSPLHF. The chain has TRBV2 and TRBJ1-6, with D possibly being TRBD1 (6 bases). This CDR3 region has 15 residues. Germline V CDR1 and CDR2: SNHLY, FYNNEI. Deletions cut 4 bases from V and 10 bases from J, with 17 bases between. The complete variable domain, with remaining parts taken from reference TRBV2 and TRBJ1-6, reads EPEVTQTPSHQVTQMGQEVILRCVPISNHLYFYWYRQILGQKVEFLVSFYNNEISEKSEIFDDQFSVERPDGSNFTLKIRSTKLEDSAMYFCASSGILQGSSPLHFGNGTRLTVT.

The V gene is TRBV2, the J gene TRBJ1-6; D may be TRBD1 (5 bases). From germline, CDR1 is SNHLY and CDR2 FYNNEI. Trimming pared 2 bases from V and 8 bases from J, leaving 10 bases between. The CDR3 runs to 14 residues. The chain's CDR3 is CASSETGVYSPLHF. CDR3 sequence (DNA): TGTGCCAGCAGTGAAACGGGGGTATATTCACCCCTCCACTTT. Drawing the rest from reference TRBV2 and TRBJ1-6, the complete variable domain is EPEVTQTPSHQVTQMGQEVILRCVPISNHLYFYWYRQILGQKVEFLVSFYNNEISEKSEIFDDQFSVERPDGSNFTLKIRSTKLEDSAMYFCASSETGVYSPLHFGNGTRLTVT.

This clonotype was seen at least ten times. The V and J genes are TRBV12-3 or TRBV12-4 and TRBJ1-2; TRBD1 might be the D (5 bases). V was trimmed by 1 base and J by 8 bases, leaving 20 bases between them. The CDR3 contains 16 residues. CDR3 in amino acids: CASSLGISWGFYGYTF. Written as DNA, the CDR3 is TGTGCCAGCAGTTTAGGAATTTCTTGGGGGTTCTACGGCTACACCTTC.

The chain recombines TRBV19 with TRBJ2-7, with TRBD2 as a possible D gene (5 bases). Germline V gene lookup returns CDR1 LNHDA and CDR2 SQIVND (reference sequence). This CDR3 comprises 14 residues. V lost 5 bases and J 1 base, leaving 12 bases between the germline ends. CDR3 bases: TGTGCCAGTAGTTCCCCTCGGGATTCCTACGAGCAGTACTTC. Translating gives CASSSPRDSYEQYF.

This clonotype has at least ten counts. The chain has TRBV5-6 and TRBJ1-6; D not resolved. There are 13 residues in the CDR3. Germline loops: CDR1 SGHDT, CDR2 YYEEEE. V was pared by 7 bases and J by 0 bases, with 5 bases between. The CDR3 reads CASAYSYNSPLHF. In nucleotides, the CDR3 is TGTGCCAGCGCCTACTCCTATAATTCACCCCTCCACTTT.

This clonotype was observed once. The gene calls are TRBV9 and TRBJ2-2; 10 bases match TRBD2. Germline CDR1 reads SGDLS; CDR2 reads YYNGEE. With 0 bases clipped from V and 6 bases from J, the junction kept 5 bases outside the gene matches. CDR3 length: 16 amino acids. CDR3 in amino acids: CASSVGASGGPGELFF. As DNA, the CDR3 is TGTGCCAGCAGCGTAGGCGCTAGCGGGGGTCCCGGGGAGCTGTTTTTT.